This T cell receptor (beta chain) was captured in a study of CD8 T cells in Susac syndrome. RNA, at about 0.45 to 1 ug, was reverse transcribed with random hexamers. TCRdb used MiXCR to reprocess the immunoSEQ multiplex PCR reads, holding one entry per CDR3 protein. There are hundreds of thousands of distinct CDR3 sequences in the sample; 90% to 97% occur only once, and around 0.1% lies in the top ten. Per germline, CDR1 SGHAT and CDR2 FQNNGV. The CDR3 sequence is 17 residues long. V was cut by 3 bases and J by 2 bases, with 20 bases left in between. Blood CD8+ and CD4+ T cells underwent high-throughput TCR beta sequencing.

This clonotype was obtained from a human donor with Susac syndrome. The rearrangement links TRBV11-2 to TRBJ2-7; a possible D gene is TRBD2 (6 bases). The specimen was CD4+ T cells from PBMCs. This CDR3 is CASSFKPSLLATYEQYF. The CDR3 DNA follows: TGTGCCAGCAGCTTCAAGCCCTCCCTACTAGCTACCTACGAGCAGTACTTC.